The present T cell receptor beta chain was sequenced within a study of PD-1 blockade in classical Hodgkin lymphoma. Across the whole study: Every 2 weeks, patients had 3 mg/kg nivolumab intravenously. Findings and limits, study-wide: Partial responders and progressors had significantly lower baseline TCR diversity. Newly diagnosed patients reportedly trailed healthy donors in baseline TCR diversity.

Germline-derived CDR1 and CDR2 are MDHEN and SYDVKM. The V end lost 2 bases, the J end lost 8 bases, and 10 bases lay between the germline ends. The length of the CDR3 is 13 residues. Using immunoSEQ multiplex PCR, the repertoire was profiled, and TCRdb retains in-frame clones only, with some absent. This table has 30,000 to 50,000 clones, 76% appearing once. About this clone: The target antigen is unknown.

Brentuximab vedotin exposure varied, and every patient relapsed after autologous stem cell transplantation. This sequence originates from a human donor with classical Hodgkin lymphoma. The specimen comprised peripheral blood mononuclear cells (PBMCs), sampled at baseline. V is TRBV28 and J is TRBJ2-4; TRBD1 might be the D (6 bases). The CDR3 region has the DNA TGTGCCAGCAGTTTAGTTGGGGGCTACATTCAGTACTTC. As protein: CASSLVGGYIQYF.